This entry lists 28 T cell receptor beta chains sequenced from one sample in a study of blood T cell repertoires in COVID-19. Clones were read by immunoSEQ multiplex PCR, and TCRdb kept only the in-frame ones, dropping some. Altogether approximately 240,000 clones are present, about 86% being singletons, with the ten largest covering roughly 3%. The specimen was peripheral blood. The receptor set was obtained from a woman aged 25 to 39 who had recovered from COVID-19.

The chain has TRBV28 and TRBJ1-1; tentative D call: TRBD1 (6 bases). Germline loops: CDR1 MDHEN, CDR2 SYDVKM. This CDR3 has 14 residues. The V end lost 6 bases, the J end lost 0 bases, and 11 bases lay between the germline ends. CDR3 amino acids: CASSPGVLNTEAFF. The CDR3 nucleotides read TGTGCCAGCAGCCCAGGGGTCCTGAACACTGAAGCTTTCTTT.

The chain carries TRBV7-2 and TRBJ1-1, with 10 bases fitting TRBD1. This CDR3 is built from 16 residues. The V gene's germline CDR1 is SGHTA and CDR2 FQGNSA. V dropped 2 bases and J dropped 1; count of bases not matched to a gene: 4. CDR3 region: CASSLWGQGQNTEAFF. CDR3 DNA: TGTGCCAGCAGCTTATGGGGACAGGGGCAGAACACTGAAGCTTTCTTT.

This clone was seen only once. CDR3 DNA sequence: TGTGCCAGCAGTGAAACCCAGCGGACCACAGATACGCAGTATTTT. This gives the protein CASSETQRTTDTQYF. The chain combines TRBV6-1 with TRBJ2-3, with a tentative D call TRBD2 (5 bases). Germline V gene lookup returns CDR1 MNHNS and CDR2 SASEGT. Trimming shortened V by 2 bases and J by 2 bases, and 11 bases separated the two germline ends. The CDR3 has 15 residues.

The chain joins TRBV9 to TRBJ1-4, with D possibly TRBD1 on 6 matching bases. The CDR3 runs 14 residues. V lost 3 bases and J 7 bases, leaving 13 bases between the germline ends. Germline values: CDR1 SGDLS, CDR2 YYNGEE. The CDR3 reads CASSGRQDPEKLFF. As DNA, the CDR3 is TGTGCCAGCAGCGGTAGACAGGATCCTGAAAAACTGTTTTTT.

The chain employs TRBV11-2 and TRBJ1-2, with D perhaps TRBD1 (6 bases). The germline V and J ends were trimmed by 5 bases and 3 bases, with 13 bases remaining between them. The CDR3 totals 14 residues. Germline V gene lookup returns CDR1 SGHAT and CDR2 FQNNGV. CDR3 sequence: CASSHIQGDYGYTF. The DNA for the CDR3 is TGTGCCAGCAGCCACATACAGGGAGACTATGGCTACACCTTC.

The V and J genes are TRBV7-9 and TRBJ2-7; no reliable D call. This CDR3 is built from 10 residues. The V end was cut by 8 bases, the J end by 4 bases, with 6 bases between. CDR1 and CDR2 from the germline V gene are SEHNR and FQNEAQ (reference sequence). As DNA, the CDR3 is TGTGCCAGCGTACTATACGAGCAGTACTTC. Its protein is CASVLYEQYF.

The chain couples TRBV6-5 to TRBJ2-7; 13 nucleotides agree with TRBD2. Germline CDR1 reads MNHEY; CDR2 reads SVGAGI. The V segment lost 6 bases and the J segment 11 bases; nucleotides outside the gene matches: 4. This CDR3 region has 12 residues. The CDR3 here is CASRLAGGPEYF. Here the CDR3 DNA reads TGTGCCAGCAGACTAGCGGGAGGGCCGGAGTACTTC.

V gene TRBV29-1 combines with J gene TRBJ2-5; perhaps TRBD1 as D (6 bases). This CDR3 comprises 13 residues. The germline V and J ends were trimmed by 8 bases and 5 bases, with 18 bases remaining between them. Per germline, CDR1 SQVTM and CDR2 ANQGSEA. The CDR3 region has the DNA TGCAGCTTCTCTCAGGGGACGGGGGAGACCCAGTACTTC. Translation: CSFSQGTGETQYF.

The chain employs TRBV6-5 and TRBJ1-2, with a possible D match to TRBD1 (5 bases). The CDR3 runs 15 residues. V was shortened by 0 bases and J by 8 bases, with 16 bases between the two germline ends. In germline, CDR1 is MNHEY, CDR2 SVGAGI. The CDR3: CASSYSMVSGDGYTF. CDR3 in DNA: TGTGCCAGCAGTTACTCGATGGTATCGGGGGACGGCTACACCTTC.

This chain uses TRBV30 with TRBJ1-2, with TRBD1 matching 8 bases. There are 14 residues in the CDR3. After removal of 3 bases from V and 8 bases from J, the junction contained 11 bases not matched to a gene. Germline values: CDR1 GTSNPN, CDR2 SVGIG (reference sequence). The CDR3 nucleotides are TGTGCCTGGAGCGGCAGGGGGCTCTTCCGGGGCTACACCTTC. It translates to CAWSGRGLFRGYTF.

J is TRBJ2-7 and V is TRBV28, with D unclear. Trimming stripped 6 bases from V and 4 bases from J, with 10 bases between. CDR3 length: 12 residues. From germline, CDR1 is MDHEN and CDR2 SYDVKM. The CDR3 spells CASSYLIYEQYF. The CDR3 DNA is TGTGCCAGCAGCTACCTAATTTACGAGCAGTACTTC.

J is TRBJ1-4 and V is TRBV28, with 9 bases that match TRBD1. Germline V lookup: CDR1 MDHEN, CDR2 SYDVKM. The CDR3 totals 14 residues. Trimming cost V 6 bases and J 7 bases; bases outside gene matches: 6. CDR3 bases: TGTGCCAGCAGGTGGACAGGGGCGGGTGAAAAACTGTTTTTT. This translates into CASRWTGAGEKLFF. The variable domain in full, with the rest retrieved from reference TRBV28 and TRBJ1-4, is DVKVTQSSRYLVKRTGEKVFLECVQDMDHENMFWYRQDPGLGLRLIYFSYDVKMKEKGDIPEGYSVSREKKERFSLILESASTNQTSMYLCASRWTGAGEKLFFGSGTQLSVL.

There are many counts of this clone. The chain links TRBV28 to TRBJ2-7; a possible D gene is TRBD2 (6 bases). The CDR3 runs to 15 residues. Germline V CDR1 and CDR2: MDHEN, SYDVKM. V was pared by 4 bases and J by 3 bases, with 16 bases between. CDR3 sequence: CASSSGVGSFYEQYF. The CDR3 region has the DNA TGTGCCAGCAGTTCGGGGGTGGGCTCCTTCTACGAGCAGTACTTC.

V usage is TRBV6-4 and J usage is TRBJ2-2, with TRBD1 matching over 9 bases. V lost 4 bases to trimming and J lost 3 bases; unmatched junction nucleotides: 3. The CDR3 loop spans 15 amino acids. CDR1 is MRHNA, CDR2 SNTAGT, per germline. CDR3 sequence (DNA): TGTGCCAGCAGTGGGGGACAGGGAGACACCGGGGAGCTGTTTTTT. Translating gives CASSGGQGDTGELFF.

The chain combines TRBV3-1 (or the pseudogene TRBV3-2) with TRBJ1-4; the D gene is possibly TRBD1 (5 bases). Germline assignment: CDR1 LGHDT and CDR2 YNNKEL (reference sequence). Trimming removed 2 bases at V and 8 bases at J, with 21 bases between. CDR3 length: 17 residues. DNA for the CDR3: TGTGCCAGCAGCCAACCGTCGGCGGCCCGGGGGAGGGAAAAACTGTTTTTT. Its protein product is CASSQPSAARGREKLFF.

J is TRBJ2-7 and V is TRBV7-6; 8 bases agree with TRBD2. CDR1 is SGHVS and CDR2 is FNYEAQ in the germline V gene. CDR3 length: 14 residues. V lost 2 bases and J lost 6; bases outside the gene matches: 6. CDR3 amino acids: CASSLNSGSAEQYF. CDR3 DNA: TGTGCCAGCAGCTTAAACAGCGGGAGCGCCGAGCAGTACTTC. The variable domain in full, with the rest retrieved from reference TRBV7-6 and TRBJ2-7, is GAGVSQSPRYKVTKRGQDVALRCDPISGHVSLYWYRQALGQGPEFLTYFNYEAQQDKSGLPNDRFSAERPEGSISTLTIQRTEQRDSAMYRCASSLNSGSAEQYFGPGTRLTVT.

This clone occurred many times. The rearrangement joins TRBV28 to TRBJ1-2, with D possibly matching TRBD1 (5 bases). The germline V gene has CDR1 MDHEN and CDR2 SYDVKM. Trimming pared 6 bases from V and 4 bases from J, leaving 15 bases between. The CDR3 is 14 residues long. CDR3 nucleotides: TGTGCCAGCAGCTTTAGCAGGGTGGGCTATGGCTACACCTTC. This translates into CASSFSRVGYGYTF.

This clone was recorded a few times. The genes are TRBV4-2 and TRBJ1-1; the D gene is possibly TRBD1 (5 bases). V was cut by 6 bases and J by 3 bases, with 11 bases left in between. Germline V gene sequence: CDR1 LGHNA, CDR2 YNFKEQ. The CDR3 spans 13 residues. The CDR3 is CASSKGLHTEAFF. The CDR3 DNA reads as TGTGCCAGCAGTAAGGGGCTGCACACTGAAGCTTTCTTT.

The genes are TRBV12-1 and TRBJ2-7; TRBD2 reflects the table's D call only, with no check against the DNA. TRBV12-1 is termed a pseudogene. This CDR3 has 15 residues. DNA of the CDR3: TGTGCCAGCAGCTTTCGAAGCCTAGACTACTACGAGCAGTACTTC. It yields the protein CASSFRSLDYYEQYF.

This chain links TRBV28 with TRBJ2-7, with TRBD2 matching 16 bases. The CDR3 runs 17 residues. Germline loops: CDR1 MDHEN, CDR2 SYDVKM. The V segment lost 6 bases and the J segment 3 bases; nucleotides outside the gene matches: 8. The chain's CDR3 is CASSKEGLAGGFYEQYF. The CDR3 region has the DNA TGTGCCAGCAGCAAAGAGGGACTAGCGGGAGGGTTCTACGAGCAGTACTTC.

The chain couples TRBV30 to TRBJ1-1; TRBD1 might be the D (5 bases). Looked up from germline, CDR1 is GTSNPN and CDR2 is SVGIG (reference sequence). The CDR3 covers 13 residues. The ends were cut back, 0 bases at V and 5 bases at J, with 10 bases in the middle. The CDR3 loop reads CAWSVQGVTEAFF. CDR3 DNA: TGTGCCTGGAGTGTACAAGGGGTAACTGAAGCTTTCTTT. The full variable domain, in which reference TRBV30 and TRBJ1-1 provide the parts outside the CDR3, is SQTIHQWPATLVQPVGSPLSLECTVEGTSNPNLYWYRQAAGRGLQLLFYSVGIGQISSEVPQNLSASRPQDRQFILSSKKLLLSDSGFYLCAWSVQGVTEAFFGQGTRLTVV.

V gene TRBV3-1 (or the pseudogene TRBV3-2) combines with J gene TRBJ2-1; TRBD1 is a possible D gene (5 bases). With 0 bases removed from V and 4 bases from J, the gap between germline ends came to 10 bases. This CDR3 has 15 amino acids. CDR1 LGHDT and CDR2 YNNKEL come from the germline V gene (reference sequence). CDR3 in DNA: TGTGCCAGCAGCCAAGAGGGGCAGACTTACAATGAGCAGTTCTTC. Protein: CASSQEGQTYNEQFF.

In nucleotides, the CDR3 is TGTGCCAGCAACCTACAGGGTTCCTACGAGCAGTACTTC. The encoded protein is CASNLQGSYEQYF. The rearrangement uses TRBV3-1 (or the pseudogene TRBV3-2) and TRBJ2-7; D possibly corresponds to TRBD1 (6 bases). This CDR3 spans 13 amino acids. V was trimmed by 7 bases and J by 1 base, leaving 11 bases between them. Germline-derived CDR1 and CDR2 are LGHDT and YNNKEL (reference sequence).

V is TRBV24-1 and J is TRBJ2-5; the match to TRBD2 covers 12 bases. The CDR3 has 16 amino acids. The junction had 2 bases not matched to a gene; V was cut back by 2 bases and J by 2 bases. Per germline, CDR1 KGHDR and CDR2 SFDVKD. CDR3 nucleotide sequence: TGTGCCACCAGTGATTCCGGACTAGCGGGACAAGAGACCCAGTACTTC. It specifies CATSDSGLAGQETQYF.

About this clone itself: Other nucleotide sequences from this sample produce the same CDR3. The chain joins TRBV5-1 to TRBJ1-5; perhaps TRBD1 as D (5 bases). The CDR3 has 14 residues. The germline V gene has CDR1 SGHRS and CDR2 YFSETQ. With 0 bases removed from V and 4 bases from J, the gap between germline ends came to 8 bases. CDR3 residues: CASSLGGGNQPQHF. The CDR3 region has the DNA TGCGCCAGCAGCTTGGGGGGGGGAAATCAGCCCCAGCATTTT. Full variable domain (remainder filled in from reference TRBV5-1 and TRBJ1-5): KAGVTQTPRYLIKTRGQQVTLSCSPISGHRSVSWYQQTPGQGLQFLFEYFSETQRNKGNFPGRFSGRQFSNSRSEMNVSTLELGDSALYLCASSLGGGNQPQHFGDGTRLSIL.

The chain has TRBV28 and TRBJ2-7; 10 nucleotides align to TRBD1. Germline-derived CDR1 and CDR2 are MDHEN and SYDVKM. The V and J ends lost 6 bases and 6 bases, in that order; junction bases with no gene match: 8. The CDR3 is made up of 14 amino acids. The DNA for the CDR3 is TGTGCCAGCAGCCCCCGGGACAGGGGAGGCGAGCAGTACTTC. Encoded protein: CASSPRDRGGEQYF.

This clone came up a few times. The J gene is TRBJ2-1, the V gene TRBV28, with TRBD2 identical over 9 bases. Trimming took 3 bases from V and 7 from J; bases not matched to a gene: 10. The V gene's germline CDR1 is MDHEN and CDR2 SYDVKM. CDR3 length: 16 amino acids. The CDR3 reads CASSFPAGLADNEQFF. The DNA of the CDR3 is TGTGCCAGCAGTTTTCCCGCGGGACTAGCCGATAATGAGCAGTTCTTC.

The sample holds one count of this clone. This rearrangement joins TRBV18 to TRBJ1-2; 8 bases fit TRBD1. V shed 0 bases and J 8 bases; nucleotides not matched to a gene: 5. The germline V gene has CDR1 KGHSH and CDR2 LQKENI. The CDR3 loop spans 14 amino acids. CDR3 residues: CASSPPDRAEGYTF. The DNA of the CDR3 is TGTGCCAGCTCACCACCGGACAGGGCAGAGGGCTACACCTTC.